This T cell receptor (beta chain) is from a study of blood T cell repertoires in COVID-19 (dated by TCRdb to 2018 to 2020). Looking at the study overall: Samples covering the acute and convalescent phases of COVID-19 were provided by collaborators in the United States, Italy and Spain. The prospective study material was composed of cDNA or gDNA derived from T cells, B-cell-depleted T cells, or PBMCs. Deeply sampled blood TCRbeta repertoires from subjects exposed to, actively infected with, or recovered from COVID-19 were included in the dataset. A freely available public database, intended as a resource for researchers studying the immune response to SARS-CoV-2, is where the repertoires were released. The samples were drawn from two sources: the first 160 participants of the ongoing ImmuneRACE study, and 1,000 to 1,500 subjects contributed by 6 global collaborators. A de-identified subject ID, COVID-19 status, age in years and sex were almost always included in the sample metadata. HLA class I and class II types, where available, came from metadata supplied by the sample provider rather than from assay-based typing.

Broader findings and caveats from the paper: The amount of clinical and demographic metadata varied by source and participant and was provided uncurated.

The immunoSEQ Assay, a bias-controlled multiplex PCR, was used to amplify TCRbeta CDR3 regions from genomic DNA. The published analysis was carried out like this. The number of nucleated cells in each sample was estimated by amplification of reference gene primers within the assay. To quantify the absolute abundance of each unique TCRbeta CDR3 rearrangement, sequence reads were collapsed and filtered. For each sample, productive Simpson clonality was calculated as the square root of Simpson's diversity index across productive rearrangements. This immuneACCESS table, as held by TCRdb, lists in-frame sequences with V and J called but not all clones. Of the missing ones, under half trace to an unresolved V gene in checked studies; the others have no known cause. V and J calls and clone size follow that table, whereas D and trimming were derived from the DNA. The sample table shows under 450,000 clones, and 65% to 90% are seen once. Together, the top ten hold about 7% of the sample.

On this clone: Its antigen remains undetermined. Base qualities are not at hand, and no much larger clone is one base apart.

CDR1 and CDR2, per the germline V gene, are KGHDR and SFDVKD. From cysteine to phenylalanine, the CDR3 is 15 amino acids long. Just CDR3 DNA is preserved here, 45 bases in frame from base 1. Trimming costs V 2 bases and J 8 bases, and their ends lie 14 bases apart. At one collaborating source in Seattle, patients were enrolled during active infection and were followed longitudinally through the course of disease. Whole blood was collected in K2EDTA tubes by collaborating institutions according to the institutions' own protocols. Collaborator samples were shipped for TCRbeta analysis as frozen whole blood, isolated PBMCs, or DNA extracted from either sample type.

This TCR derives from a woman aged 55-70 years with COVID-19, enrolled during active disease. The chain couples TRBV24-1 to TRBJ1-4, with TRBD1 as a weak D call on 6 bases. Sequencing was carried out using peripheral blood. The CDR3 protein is CATSDSQQGREKLFF. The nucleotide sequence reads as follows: TGTGCCACCAGTGATTCGCAACAGGGACGGGAAAAACTGTTTTTT.